The 3 T cell receptor beta chains reported below all come from one sample, sequenced in a study of blood T cell repertoires in COVID-19. Clones were read by immunoSEQ multiplex PCR, and TCRdb kept only the in-frame ones, dropping some. The profile shows roughly 500,000 clones, approximately 85% of them singletons. Sequencing was carried out using peripheral blood. These receptors all come from a human donor in a cohort sampled during active COVID-19.

The rearrangement links TRBV4-3 to TRBJ2-1; 12 nucleotides align to TRBD2. This CDR3 comprises 17 residues. The junction had 9 bases not matched to a gene; V was cut back by 0 bases and J by 9 bases. Germline lookup yields CDR1 LGHNA and CDR2 YSLEER. CDR3 bases: TGCGCCAGCAGCCAAGATAGGACTAGCGGGATGTATGCTGAGCAGTTCTTC. Its translation is CASSQDRTSGMYAEQFF.

V usage is TRBV2 and J usage is TRBJ2-1; TRBD2 aligns across 8 bases. The CDR3 has 14 amino acids. V trimming: 2 bases; J trimming: 15 bases; junction bases outside the gene matches: 12. The germline V gene encodes CDR1 SNHLY and CDR2 FYNNEI. CDR3: CASSEMTSADEWFF. The CDR3 region has the DNA TGTGCCAGCAGTGAAATGACTAGCGCCGATGAATGGTTCTTC.

The chain recombines TRBV6-4 with TRBJ1-5, with a weak D call TRBD1 (5 bases). V shed 3 bases and J shed 2 bases, with 11 bases lying between them. CDR3 size: 15 residues. The germline V gene encodes CDR1 MRHNA and CDR2 SNTAGT. In nucleotides, the CDR3 is TGTGCCAGCAGTGAGTCAGGGTTAGGCAATCAGCCCCAGCATTTT. Translated, it gives CASSESGLGNQPQHF.